This T cell receptor (beta chain) was retrieved from a study of blood T cell repertoires in COVID-19. Study-level information: From the United States, Italy and Spain came samples of acute and convalescent COVID-19. Sources were T cells, B-cell-depleted T cells, or PBMCs; the material itself was cDNA or gDNA.

Authors' methods: Cell counts per sample came from amplifying reference gene primers. The repertoire was sequenced with immunoSEQ multiplex PCR; TCRdb's copy has only in-frame clones and lacks some. The D gene and trimming were derived from the DNA, and the V and J assignments and clone size from that table. The sample holds 250,000 to 350,000 clones; around nine tenths are singletons and the top ten take under 4.5%. V was trimmed by 0 bases and J by 7 bases, leaving 6 bases between them. The CDR3 totals 13 residues. In germline, CDR1 is LGHNA, CDR2 YSLEER. The sequencing sample was made of peripheral blood. The V gene is TRBV4-3, the J gene TRBJ1-4; no reliable D call. The clonotype was recovered from a woman in her fifties or sixties with active or convalescent COVID-19. For the CDR3, the DNA is TGCGCCAGCAGCCAAGATCTCCGTGAAAAACTGTTTTTT. Translation gives CASSQDLREKLFF.